This T cell receptor (beta chain) was observed in a study of vaccination effects on CD4 cells after COVID-19. Across the study: Before sequencing, viral peptide pools were used by the ViraFEST assay to expand antigen-specific CD4+ T cells. Study outcomes and limitations: Small numbers of convalescent patients limited the study. It also lacked early post-infection timepoints.

CDR3 size: 17 residues. V lost 8 bases, J lost 3 bases, and 14 bases stayed unmatched. The germline CDR1 and CDR2 sequences are SGHTA and FQGNSA. Regarding this clone: Its antigen is not known.

Generated by immunoSEQ multiplex PCR, the TCRdb table keeps only in-frame clones and is missing some. The data contain over 45,000 clones, roughly three fifths of them singletons. Culture proceeded for 10 days, and CD4+ T cells were then isolated. In the cultures, half the medium was exchanged for IL-2 medium on days 3 and 7. The clonotype originates from a human donor who received a COVID-19 vaccine. This rearrangement joins TRBV7-2 to TRBJ2-2; the match to TRBD1 covers 8 bases. This specimen was CD4+ T cells from PBMCs cultured without peptide, taken before COVID-19 vaccination. The CDR3 DNA is TGTGCCAGCCTTACAGGGGGGAATTGGTACGACACCGGGGAGCTGTTTTTT. Its protein product is CASLTGGNWYDTGELFF.